The entry below describes one T cell receptor beta chain. The antigen remains unidentified. This entry belongs to a study of blood T cells in healthy people across ages. A J-beta primer mix and a sample-barcoded 5' primer were used in a second PCR of roughly 6 to 11 cycles. Every sample gave at least 2.5 million paired-end reads containing CDR3. TCRdb reanalysed the 5' RACE reads using MiXCR and keeps one entry per CDR3 protein. The data hold 800,000 to 950,000 distinct CDR3 sequences, with 45% to 50% observed a single time. Overall study findings and caveats: In older individuals, TCR beta diversity per million T cells was lower, falling roughly linearly with age.

Trimming pared 6 bases from V and 4 bases from J, leaving 26 bases between. The CDR3 spans 18 residues. The rearrangement joins TRBV12-3 or TRBV12-4 to TRBJ2-3; D possibly corresponds to TRBD2 (6 bases). The origin of this receptor is a man between 25 and 39 years old in good health. Sequencing used blood. CDR3 region: CASRRSGRGSSSADTQYF. CDR3 coding DNA: TGTGCCAGCAGGCGCTCTGGCCGGGGGAGCTCTAGCGCAGATACGCAGTATTTT.